This T cell receptor beta chain was sequenced for a study of blood T cell repertoires in COVID-19 (dated by TCRdb to about 2020). About the investigation overall: The collaborator samples originated in the United States, Italy and Spain and spanned the acute and convalescent phases of COVID-19. The material from the prospective study consisted of cDNA or gDNA derived from T cells, B-cell-depleted T cells, or PBMCs. The dataset comprised deeply sampled blood TCRbeta repertoires from subjects exposed to, actively infected with, or recovered from COVID-19. The repertoires were made available in a free public database intended to serve as a resource for research on the immune response to SARS-CoV-2. The samples were drawn from the first 160 participants of the ongoing ImmuneRACE study and from 1,200 or so subjects provided by 6 global collaborators. The sample metadata nearly always contained a de-identified subject ID, COVID-19 status, age in years and sex. Where available, HLA class I and class II types were taken from metadata supplied by the sample provider and were not determined by assay-based typing.

V drops 3 bases and J drops 4 bases, leaving 15 bases in between. The germline V gene (reference sequence) supplies CDR1 GTSNPN and CDR2 SVGIG. Taken from cysteine to phenylalanine, the CDR3 has 15 residues. Only CDR3 DNA remains: 45 bases, in frame from the first base. Overall study outcomes, separate from this receptor: The quantity of clinical and demographic metadata differed by source and by participant and was supplied without curation.

This clone was recorded a few times. Its antigen is still unknown. One base away there is no much larger clone; base qualities are not given. Each collaborating institution followed its own protocols to collect whole blood in K2EDTA tubes. For TCRbeta analysis, collaborators shipped samples in one of three forms: frozen whole blood, isolated PBMCs, or DNA extracted from either of those sample types. TCRbeta CDR3 regions were amplified from genomic DNA by means of the immunoSEQ Assay, a bias-controlled multiplex PCR. The original pipeline was this. The number of nucleated cells in each sample was estimated from the amplification of reference gene primers within the assay. To quantify the absolute abundance of each unique TCRbeta CDR3 rearrangement, sequence reads were collapsed and filtered. For each sample, productive Simpson clonality was calculated as the square root of Simpson's diversity index over productive rearrangements. TCRdb obtained this table from immuneACCESS and retained in-frame rearrangements with V and J assigned. These tables miss some clones; where compared with another copy, unresolved V genes account for less than half of the shortfall, and the remainder is unexplained. V and J calls and clone size are copied from that table; D and trimming were computed from the DNA. The sample profile shows over 95,000 clones; more than 75% of them were found once. The ten largest account for 7.5% to 10% of the sample.

The sequence came from a woman between 40 and 50 years old with acute or convalescent COVID-19. This chain joins TRBV30 to TRBJ1-4; the D gene is perhaps TRBD1, from 5 matching bases. The source material was peripheral blood. The CDR3 amino acid sequence is: CAWSRQTAFNEKLFF. The nucleotide sequence is given as TGTGCCTGGAGCCGTCAGACAGCCTTTAATGAAAAACTGTTTTTT.